Listed below are T cell receptor beta chains from one sample, sequenced in a study of blood T cell repertoires in COVID-19. Using immunoSEQ multiplex PCR, the repertoire was profiled, and TCRdb retains in-frame clones only, with some absent. The table has fewer than 450,000 clones, approximately 88% seen once; the top ten hold over 10%. Input material: peripheral blood. The receptors originated from a woman aged 45-65 years with COVID-19, enrolled during active disease. CDR3s include the opening cysteine and the closing phenylalanine or tryptophan. Fields, in order: D gene, V gene, clone size, J gene, CDR3 protein, CDR3 DNA. D genes are given only for firm matches. Rows give clone size only sometimes, using once, few, many, or a class for an expanded clone.

NA	TRBV24-1	NA	TRBJ1-2	CATSDSRGNYGYTF	TGTGCCACCAGTGATTCTCGAGGCAACTATGGCTACACCTTC
TRBD2	TRBV29-1	NA	TRBJ2-2	CSVVAGGAGELFF	TGCAGCGTAGTAGCGGGGGGAGCCGGGGAGCTGTTTTTT
NA	TRBV2	NA	TRBJ2-2	CASSESAHRPNTGELFF	TGTGCCAGCAGTGAATCAGCGCACCGGCCGAACACCGGGGAGCTGTTTTTT
NA	TRBV30	NA	TRBJ1-6	CAWSQDADNSPLHF	TGTGCCTGGAGCCAGGATGCCGACAATTCACCCCTCCACTTT
TRBD1	TRBV5-1	NA	TRBJ1-1	CASSSRTGGLGDTEAFF	TGCGCCAGCAGCTCTCGGACAGGGGGGCTAGGGGACACTGAAGCTTTCTTT
NA	TRBV5-6	NA	TRBJ1-6	CATRDSSYNSPLHF	TGTGCCACACGAGACAGCTCCTATAATTCACCCCTCCACTTT
TRBD1	TRBV12-3/TRBV12-4	few	TRBJ2-7	CASSRNRGYEQYF	TGTGCCAGCAGTCGGAACAGGGGCTACGAGCAGTACTTC
NA	TRBV5-4	once	TRBJ1-6	CASSPQGRNSPLHF	TGTGCCAGCAGCCCACAGGGTCGGAATTCACCCCTCCACTTT
NA	TRBV19	NA	TRBJ2-1	CASSNGGGNEQFF	TGTGCCAGTAGTAACGGAGGAGGGAATGAGCAGTTCTTC
NA	TRBV12-5	NA	TRBJ1-3	CASGLVLHSGNTIYF	TGTGCTAGTGGTTTGGTATTACACTCTGGAAACACCATATATTTT
NA	TRBV3-1/TRBV3-2	NA	TRBJ2-4	CASSQDLRGIQYF	TGTGCCAGCAGCCAAGATTTGCGCGGCATTCAGTACTTC
TRBD2	TRBV4-2	NA	TRBJ2-3	CASSQAGGPVTDTQYF	TGTGCCAGCAGCCAGGCGGGGGGGCCGGTCACAGATACGCAGTATTTT
NA	TRBV3-1/TRBV3-2	once	TRBJ2-7	CASSQVGRGEQYF	TGTGCCAGCAGCCAAGTCGGAAGAGGCGAGCAGTACTTC
NA	TRBV27	NA	TRBJ2-7	CASRPAGTLTYEQYF	TGTGCCAGCAGACCAGCCGGGACACTTACCTACGAGCAGTACTTC
TRBD2	TRBV5-1	NA	TRBJ2-3	CASSLWRGAERTDTQYF	TGCGCCAGCAGCTTGTGGCGGGGGGCGGAGAGGACAGATACGCAGTATTTT
TRBD1	TRBV27	few	TRBJ1-5	CASSLIGRGSNQPQHF	TGTGCCAGCAGTTTAATTGGCAGGGGGAGCAATCAGCCCCAGCATTTT
NA	TRBV15	NA	TRBJ2-2	CATSRERYAGELFF	TGTGCCACCAGCAGAGAGCGTTACGCCGGGGAGCTGTTTTTT
TRBD1	TRBV7-3	NA	TRBJ2-5	CASSLTGTGPTQYF	TGTGCCAGCAGCTTAACGGGGACAGGCCCGACCCAGTACTTC
NA	TRBV5-4	NA	TRBJ2-5	CASSSTKGSTETQYF	TGTGCCAGCAGTTCGACGAAAGGGAGTACGGAGACCCAGTACTTC
NA	TRBV3-1/TRBV3-2	NA	TRBJ1-2	CASSHTEPNYGYTF	TGTGCCAGCAGCCATACAGAACCCAACTATGGCTACACCTTC
TRBD1	TRBV7-2	NA	TRBJ1-4	CASSPPGQGYEKLFF	TGTGCCAGCAGCCCTCCGGGACAGGGGTATGAAAAACTGTTTTTT
NA	TRBV2	NA	TRBJ2-3	CASSDFMRDTDTQYF	TGTGCCAGCAGTGATTTCATGAGGGACACAGATACGCAGTATTTT
TRBD2	TRBV4-1	NA	TRBJ2-1	CASSSGGADEQFF	TGCGCCAGCAGTAGCGGGGGGGCCGATGAGCAGTTCTTC
NA	TRBV2	NA	TRBJ1-2	CASYGPTNGYTF	TGTGCCAGCTATGGGCCTACGAATGGCTACACCTTC
TRBD1	TRBV6-1	once	TRBJ1-2	CASSEARGTHYGYTF	TGTGCCAGCAGTGAAGCCAGGGGGACCCACTATGGCTACACCTTC
NA	TRBV6-5	NA	TRBJ1-6	CASSRAGLDNSPLHF	TGTGCCAGCAGTCGGGCGGGTTTGGATAATTCACCCCTCCACTTT
NA	TRBV24-1	NA	TRBJ2-3	CATSEAVSTDTQYF	TGTGCCACCAGTGAGGCAGTAAGCACAGATACGCAGTATTTT
NA	TRBV5-6	NA	TRBJ2-7	CASSVGTSPYEQYF	TGTGCCAGCAGCGTCGGGACTTCTCCCTACGAGCAGTACTTC
TRBD1	TRBV24-1	NA	TRBJ2-7	CATSDRTGWDEQYF	TGTGCCACCAGTGACCGGACAGGATGGGACGAGCAGTACTTC
NA	TRBV24-1	NA	TRBJ1-3	CATSLGTRWNTIYF	TGTGCCACCAGCCTCGGGACAAGGTGGAACACCATATATTTT
NA	TRBV5-1	NA	TRBJ2-7	CASSFDSLYEQYF	TGCGCCAGCAGCTTCGACAGCCTATACGAGCAGTACTTC
NA	TRBV10-3	NA	TRBJ2-2	CAISDSGGELFF	TGTGCCATCAGTGACTCGGGGGGGGAGCTGTTTTTT
NA	TRBV7-2	NA	TRBJ2-1	CASSLVLGNEQFF	TGTGCCAGCAGCTTAGTACTAGGCAATGAGCAGTTCTTC
NA	TRBV5-1	NA	TRBJ1-3	CASSLHAGRSGNTIYF	TGCGCCAGCAGCTTGCATGCGGGTAGATCTGGAAACACCATATATTTT
NA	TRBV7-9	NA	TRBJ1-3	CASSLIGGSGNTIYF	TGTGCCAGCAGCTTAATCGGGGGAAGTGGAAACACCATATATTTT
NA	TRBV4-1	NA	TRBJ1-1	CASSQERGGNTEAFF	TGCGCCAGCAGCCAAGAGAGGGGGGGAAACACTGAAGCTTTCTTT
NA	TRBV5-1	NA	TRBJ2-2	CASSSDSNTGELFF	TGCGCCAGCAGCTCCGACTCGAACACCGGGGAGCTGTTTTTT
TRBD2	TRBV3-1/TRBV3-2	NA	TRBJ2-7	CASSLSTTSGFYEQYF	TGTGCCAGCAGCCTAAGTACGACTAGCGGGTTCTACGAGCAGTACTTC
TRBD1	TRBV5-1	NA	TRBJ2-7	CASSGGTGSYEQYF	TGCGCCAGCAGCGGGGGGACAGGTTCCTACGAGCAGTACTTC
NA	TRBV10-2	NA	TRBJ2-1	CASSDVGSSYNEQFF	TGCGCCAGCAGTGACGTGGGGAGCTCCTACAATGAGCAGTTCTTC
NA	TRBV3-1/TRBV3-2	NA	TRBJ2-7	CASSQGYGPYEQYF	TGTGCCAGCAGCCAAGGATATGGGCCCTACGAGCAGTACTTC
NA	TRBV7-2	NA	TRBJ1-2	CASSSWGDQGYTF	TGTGCCAGCAGCTCCTGGGGGGATCAAGGCTACACCTTC
NA	TRBV24-1	NA	TRBJ2-5	CATSDSGGSVRAIKETQYF	TGTGCCACCAGTGATTCCGGGGGTTCTGTCCGGGCAATCAAGGAGACCCAGTACTTC
TRBD2	TRBV3-1/TRBV3-2	NA	TRBJ2-1	CASSQGTSDYNEQFF	TGTGCCAGCAGCCAAGGGACTAGCGACTACAATGAGCAGTTCTTC
NA	TRBV5-4	NA	TRBJ1-1	CASSPPGGAGPFF	TGTGCCAGCAGCCCGCCGGGGGGGGCCGGGCCTTTCTTT
TRBD2	TRBV5-1	NA	TRBJ2-7	CASSLGLAGTYEQYF	TGCGCCAGCAGCCTGGGACTAGCGGGGACCTACGAGCAGTACTTC
TRBD2	TRBV3-1/TRBV3-2	NA	TRBJ2-3	CASSPRGGNTQYF	TGTGCCAGCAGCCCTCGGGGGGGCAATACGCAGTATTTT
NA	TRBV6-5	few	TRBJ1-3	CASSYSESSGNTIYF	TGTGCCAGCAGTTACTCCGAGAGCTCTGGAAACACCATATATTTT
NA	TRBV7-6	NA	TRBJ2-3	CASSSFTDTQYF	TGTGCCAGCAGCTCCTTCACAGATACGCAGTATTTT
NA	TRBV28	NA	TRBJ1-3	CASSPTGGAGNTIYF	TGTGCCAGCAGTCCTACCGGGGGAGCTGGAAACACCATATATTTT
NA	TRBV14	NA	TRBJ2-7	CASSQRTINSYEQYF	TGTGCCAGCAGCCAGAGGACTATCAACTCCTACGAGCAGTACTTC
TRBD2	TRBV15	NA	TRBJ2-1	CATSLLAGGYNEQFF	TGTGCCACCAGCTTGCTAGCGGGGGGGTACAATGAGCAGTTCTTC